This TCR beta chain comes out of a study of T cell responses to AZD1222 COVID-19 vaccine. This table comes from immunoSEQ multiplex PCR, and its TCRdb copy is limited to in-frame clones, with some not included. The data hold 150,000 to 190,000 clones, with around nine tenths observed a single time. With regard to this clone: Its antigen is as yet unknown.

Study-wide results and limits: Spike was spanned by vaccine-associated CD4 TCRs, which were dominant at 160-218 and 743-854.

The CDR3 is 15 residues long. Trimming pared 1 base from V and 4 bases from J, leaving 13 bases between. Looked up from germline, CDR1 is MDHEN and CDR2 is SYDVKM. This sequence joins TRBV28 and TRBJ1-2; D is ambiguous. Source: peripheral blood, taken on day 0 of AZD1222 vaccination. This clonotype was obtained from an adult in good health. Here the CDR3 reads CASSLLPKQSYGYTF. The CDR3, as DNA: TGTGCCAGCAGTTTATTACCAAAACAGTCCTATGGCTACACCTTC.